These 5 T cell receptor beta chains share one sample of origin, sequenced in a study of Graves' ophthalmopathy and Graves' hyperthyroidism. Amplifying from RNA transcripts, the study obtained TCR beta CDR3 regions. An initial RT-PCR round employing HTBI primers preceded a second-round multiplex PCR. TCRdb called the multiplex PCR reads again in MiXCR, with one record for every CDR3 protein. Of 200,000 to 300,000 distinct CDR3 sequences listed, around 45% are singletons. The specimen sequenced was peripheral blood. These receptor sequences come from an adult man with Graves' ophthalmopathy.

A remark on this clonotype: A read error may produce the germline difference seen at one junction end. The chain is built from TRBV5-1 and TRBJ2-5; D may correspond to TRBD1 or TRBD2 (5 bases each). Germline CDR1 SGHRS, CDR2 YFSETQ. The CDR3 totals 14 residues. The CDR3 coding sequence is TGTGCCAGCAGCGTTACGGGGCGCGGAGAGACCCAGTACTTC. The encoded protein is CASSVTGRGETQYF. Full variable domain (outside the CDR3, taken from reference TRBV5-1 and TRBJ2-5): KAGVTQTPRYLIKTRGQQVTLSCSPISGHRSVSWYQQTPGQGLQFLFEYFSETQRNKGNFPGRFSGRQFSNSRSEMNVSTLELGDSALYLCASSVTGRGETQYFGPGTRLLVL.

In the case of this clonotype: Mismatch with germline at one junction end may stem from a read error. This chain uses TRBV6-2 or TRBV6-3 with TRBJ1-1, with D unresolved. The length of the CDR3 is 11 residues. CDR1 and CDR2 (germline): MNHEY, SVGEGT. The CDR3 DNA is TGTGCCATCAGTGAGGGAGGTGAAGCTTTCTTT. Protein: CAISEGGEAFF.

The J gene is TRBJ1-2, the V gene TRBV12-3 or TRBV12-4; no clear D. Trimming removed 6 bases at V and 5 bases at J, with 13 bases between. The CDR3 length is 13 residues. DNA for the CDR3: TGTGCCAGCAGCTTACCAGGTCTGTATGGCTACACCTTC. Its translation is CASSLPGLYGYTF.

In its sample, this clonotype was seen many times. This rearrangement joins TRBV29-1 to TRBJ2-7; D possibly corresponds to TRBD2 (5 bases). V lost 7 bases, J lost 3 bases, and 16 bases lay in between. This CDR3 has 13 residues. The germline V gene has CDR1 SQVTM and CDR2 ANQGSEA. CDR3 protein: CSAQRSGSYEQYF. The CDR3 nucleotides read TGCAGCGCGCAAAGGTCGGGGAGCTACGAGCAGTACTTC.

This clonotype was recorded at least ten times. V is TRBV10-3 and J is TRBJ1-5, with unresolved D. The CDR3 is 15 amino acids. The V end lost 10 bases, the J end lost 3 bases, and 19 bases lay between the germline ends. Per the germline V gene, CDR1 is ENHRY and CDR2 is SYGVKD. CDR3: CATGTGSPANQPQHF. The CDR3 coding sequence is TGTGCCACCGGAACCGGGAGTCCTGCCAATCAGCCCCAGCATTTT.